This TCR beta chain was sequenced in a study of glioma-infiltrating T cells. Study-level points and caveats: Tissue-blood divergence was below expectation in non-neoplastic patients, above in gliomas.

In regard to this clonotype: Its antigen remains unknown.

Trimming stripped 7 bases from V and 2 bases from J, with 14 bases between. The germline CDR1 and CDR2 sequences are SNHLY and FYNNEI. The CDR3 loop spans 14 amino acids. The iRepertoire nested amplicon-rescue multiplex PCR amplified TCR alpha and beta CDR3s from RNA. Input was roughly 100-450 ng of tissue mRNA or PBMC total RNA. TCRdb called the multiplex PCR reads again in MiXCR, with one record for every CDR3 protein. Of approximately 140,000 distinct CDR3 sequences listed, around 23% are singletons. The sequence was collected from a human donor with low-grade glioma or glioblastoma, undergoing nonglioma brain surgery, or in good health (not recorded which). The sample comprised glioma tissue, nonneoplastic brain tissue, or PBMCs (not recorded which). This chain links TRBV2 with TRBJ2-5; possible D gene TRBD1, 5 bases. The chain's CDR3 is CASNPRDRQETQYF. The CDR3, as DNA: TGTGCCAGCAACCCCAGGGATCGGCAAGAGACCCAGTACTTC.